In its sample, the clone carrying this T cell receptor beta chain was seen a few times. This sample stems from a study of response to subunit inactivated influenza vaccine. TCRdb ran MiXCR on the RT-PCR reads and lists one entry per CDR3 protein. The sample lists 500,000 to 550,000 distinct CDR3 sequences, 20% to 25% seen once, with 2.5% to 3% in the top ten. CDR1 is SGHAT and CDR2 is FQDESV in the germline V gene (reference sequence). The CDR3 runs 18 residues. V shed 5 bases and J shed 2 bases, with 24 bases lying between them. This sample also appeared in a second study, on T cells expressing NK-cell markers. From that paper: 5'RACE template switching with UMIs generated TCR beta cDNA. Seropositivity for HCMV was found in seven of the eight sequenced donors, with one seronegative. The share of CD8+ T cells held by dominant NKG2C+ clonotypes was about 1.0-8% in roughly 6 donors. The CD3+CD56-NKG2C+ fraction of several donors was also led by these clonotypes. It was still unclear whether expanded NKG2C+ T cell clones were HCMV specific.

The sequences come from CD4+ T cells sorted from PBMCs, collected roughly 12 days after vaccination. This chain links TRBV11-1 with TRBJ2-5; TRBD1 is a possible D gene (5 bases). This TCR came from a man aged 50 to 59 who received an inactivated influenza vaccine. The CDR3 DNA reads as TGTGCCAGCAGCCCTCCCAGGGAAGTTGGGGTTCAACAAGAGACCCAGTACTTC. Its protein is CASSPPREVGVQQETQYF.